The 21 T cell receptor beta chains below were found in one sample sequenced in a study of T-cell memory formation after mild COVID-19. In TCRdb, the 5' RACE reads were re-called with MiXCR into one record per CDR3 protein. Among 150,000 or so distinct CDR3 sequences, around a tenth were seen once, and the ten largest hold approximately 3.8%. Sequenced sample: PBMCs or a T cell subset sorted from them (not recorded which). Source of these receptors: a man between 18 and 29 years old who had mild COVID-19 (a few samples of this study predate the infection). Cell type and time point are not known.

In this sample, this clonotype turned up many times. The chain carries TRBV7-9 and TRBJ2-5, with D unresolved. Germline V gives CDR1 SEHNR, CDR2 FQNEAQ (reference sequence). The CDR3 covers 13 residues. V gave up 3 bases and J gave up 4 bases, with 9 bases separating them. The CDR3 coding sequence is TGTGCCAGCAGCTTGGTAGCCCGAGAGACCCAGTACTTC. Its translation: CASSLVARETQYF.

As to this clonotype: Since a much larger clone is just one base distant, this may be a read error. This rearrangement joins TRBV7-2 to TRBJ1-5; no definite D call. Trimming shortened V by 1 base and J by 5 bases, and 6 bases separated the two germline ends. Germline V gene lookup returns CDR1 SGHTA and CDR2 FQGNSA. The CDR3 totals 13 residues. The CDR3 coding sequence is TGTGCCAGCAGCTTAGGGGTGGATCAGCCCCAGCATTTT. This encodes CASSLGVDQPQHF.

V and J are TRBV7-2 and TRBJ2-1; 13 nucleotides align to TRBD2. The CDR3 is 14 residues long. Germline CDR1 reads SGHTA; CDR2 reads FQGNSA. With V trimmed by 5 bases and J by 13 bases, 8 bases remained unmatched. DNA of the CDR3: TGTGCCAGCAGCGGACTAGCGGGGGAGCGATATCAGTTCTTC. This codes for CASSGLAGERYQFF.

In its sample, this clonotype was seen a few times. The chain couples TRBV7-2 to TRBJ1-1; weak D call: TRBD1 (5 bases). Germline V gene data show CDR1 as SGHTA and CDR2 as FQGNSA. Trimming stripped 5 bases from V and 1 base from J, with 11 bases between. The CDR3 has 14 residues. The CDR3 DNA is TGTGCCAGCAGCCCGGGACCCCCGAACACTGAAGCTTTCTTT. This gives the protein CASSPGPPNTEAFF.

This clonotype was found many times. The chain links TRBV28 to TRBJ2-7, with a possible D match to TRBD2 (7 bases). The V end was cut by 7 bases, the J end by 4 bases, with 17 bases between. This CDR3 is built from 14 residues. CDR1 is MDHEN, CDR2 SYDVKM, per germline. CDR3 loop: CASTMGGTPYEQYV. The DNA of the CDR3 is TGTGCCAGCACGATGGGAGGGACACCTTACGAGCAGTACGTC.

The chain couples TRBV4-1 to TRBJ2-4; 12 bases are shared with TRBD2. The CDR3 spans 17 residues. Germline CDR1 is MGHRA and CDR2 is YSYEKL. The trim removed 1 base at V and 4 bases at J, leaving 5 bases unmatched. Here the CDR3 DNA reads TGCGCCAGCAGCCAAGGGGAACTAGCGGGAGGAAAAAACATTCAGTACTTC. It is translated as CASSQGELAGGKNIQYF.

In its sample, this clonotype was seen a few times. The CDR3, as DNA: TGTGCCAGCAGTGGGACAGGCCCCTACGAGCAGTACTTC. This codes for CASSGTGPYEQYF. The chain employs TRBV12-3 or TRBV12-4 and TRBJ2-7, with TRBD1 matching over 8 bases. With V trimmed by 5 bases and J by 2 bases, 2 bases remained unmatched. The CDR3 runs 13 residues.

There are a few counts of this clonotype. V usage is TRBV6-5 and J usage is TRBJ1-1, with D unresolved. Trimming removed 4 bases at V and 11 bases at J, with 14 bases between. This CDR3 has 12 residues. In germline, CDR1 is MNHEY, CDR2 SVGAGI. The CDR3 coding sequence is TGTGCCAGCAGTTCCCAAACTCGGCGGGCTTTCTTT. It encodes CASSSQTRRAFF.

This sequence joins TRBV7-2 and TRBJ1-2; D gene unclear. The germline CDR1 and CDR2 sequences are SGHTA and FQGNSA. Trimming took off 2 bases at V and 8 bases at J, with 9 bases between the two ends. The CDR3 totals 12 residues. The CDR3 spells CASSLLAGGYTF. DNA of the CDR3: TGTGCCAGCAGCTTATTAGCCGGGGGCTACACCTTC.

The J gene is TRBJ2-3, the V gene TRBV5-1; D is perhaps TRBD2 (5 bases). CDR1 is SGHRS and CDR2 is YFSETQ in the germline V gene. The ends were cut back, 1 base at V and 2 bases at J, with 11 bases in the middle. The CDR3 length is 15 residues. This CDR3 reads CASSLLAPHTDTQYF. DNA of the CDR3: TGCGCCAGCAGCTTGCTAGCCCCCCACACAGATACGCAGTATTTT.

V usage is TRBV4-3 and J usage is TRBJ2-5, with 7 nucleotides matching TRBD2. Per the germline V gene, CDR1 is LGHNA and CDR2 is YSLEER. CDR3 length: 16 amino acids. Germline trimming cut 1 base from V and 4 bases from J; bases unmatched to any gene: 9. The CDR3, as DNA: TGCGCCAGCAGCCAAGCAGCGGGGCGGGCAGGAGAGACCCAGTACTTC. It codes for CASSQAAGRAGETQYF.

V and J are TRBV20-1 and TRBJ1-1, with 7 bases aligning to TRBD1. The trim removed 5 bases at V and 4 bases at J, leaving 7 bases unmatched. CDR1 is DFQATT, CDR2 SNEGSKA, per germline (reference sequence). The CDR3 loop spans 13 amino acids. In DNA, the CDR3 is TGCAGTGCTCACAGGGGAGTAGCCACTGAAGCTTTCTTT. Its translation: CSAHRGVATEAFF.

Turning to this clonotype: At one end the junction does not follow the germline gene, possibly because of a read error. The V call is TRBV7-8, the J call TRBJ1-2, with a possible D match to TRBD1 (6 bases). The CDR3 is 12 residues long. CDR1 is SGHVS, CDR2 FQNEAQ, per germline. The CDR3 DNA sequence: TGTGCCAGCAGCTTAGCTGTCGGGACATACATCTTC. Residues: CASSLAVGTYIF.

This clonotype has a handful of counts. This rearrangement joins TRBV18 to TRBJ1-1, with D possibly TRBD1 on 6 matching bases. Germline V CDR1 and CDR2: KGHSH, LQKENI. V gave up 5 bases and J gave up 1 base, with 8 bases separating them. The CDR3 length is 13 residues. The CDR3 spells CASSGRGNTEAFF. The CDR3 DNA follows: TGTGCCAGCTCAGGCAGGGGGAACACTGAAGCTTTCTTT.

In its sample, this clonotype was seen a few times. V gene TRBV5-1 combines with J gene TRBJ2-7; D possibly matches TRBD1 or TRBD2 (5 bases each). Germline values: CDR1 SGHRS, CDR2 YFSETQ. V was shortened by 4 bases and J by 2 bases, with 13 bases between the two germline ends. CDR3 length: 14 residues. CDR3 sequence (DNA): TGCGCCAGCAGCCCACGTGGGGGTGCCTACGAGCAGTACTTC. The encoded protein is CASSPRGGAYEQYF.

This chain connects TRBV4-3 to TRBJ1-2; tentative D call: TRBD1 (5 bases). V dropped 0 bases and J dropped 3 bases, with 11 bases sitting between them. CDR3 length: 15 residues. Looked up from germline, CDR1 is LGHNA and CDR2 is YSLEER. The CDR3: CASSQDTGRDYGYTF. The CDR3 nucleotides read TGCGCCAGCAGCCAAGATACAGGAAGGGACTATGGCTACACCTTC.

This clonotype was seen more than once but under ten times. The chain joins TRBV10-3 to TRBJ2-7; 8 positions agree with TRBD2. Germline V gene sequence: CDR1 ENHRY, CDR2 SYGVKD. The junction had 8 bases not matched to a gene; V was cut back by 3 bases and J by 7 bases. The CDR3 loop spans 14 amino acids. The CDR3 loop reads CAISEGGLAGEQYV. In nucleotides, the CDR3 is TGTGCCATCAGTGAAGGTGGACTAGCCGGTGAGCAGTACGTC.

This clonotype was counted between two and nine times. V is TRBV11-2 and J is TRBJ2-5, with D tentatively TRBD1 (5 bases). The CDR3 covers 14 residues. Trimming stripped 5 bases from V and 5 bases from J, with 15 bases between. Germline V lookup: CDR1 SGHAT, CDR2 FQNNGV. CDR3 nucleotides: TGTGCCAGCAGCCCAGGGTATTCCTTGGAGACCCAGTACTTC. Translation gives CASSPGYSLETQYF. The full variable domain, completed using reference TRBV11-2 and TRBJ2-5, is EAGVAQSPRYKIIEKRQSVAFWCNPISGHATLYWYQQILGQGPKLLIQFQNNGVVDDSQLPKDRFSAERLKGVDSTLKIQPAKLEDSAVYLCASSPGYSLETQYFGPGTRLLVL.

This clonotype was found many times. V is TRBV10-3 and J is TRBJ2-3; 10 nucleotides line up with TRBD2. CDR1 is ENHRY and CDR2 is SYGVKD in the germline V gene. The CDR3 has 15 residues. V dropped 11 bases and J dropped 0; count of bases not matched to a gene: 8. The CDR3 protein is CASAKTSGSTDTQYF. CDR3 in DNA: TGTGCCTCTGCGAAGACTAGCGGGAGCACAGATACGCAGTATTTT.

V gene TRBV30 combines with J gene TRBJ1-2; D is unresolved. The CDR3 is 13 amino acids. V lost 0 bases to trimming and J lost 7 bases, with 12 bases between them. Germline values: CDR1 GTSNPN, CDR2 SVGIG (reference sequence). CDR3 residues: CAWSVLSSRGYTF. Written as DNA, the CDR3 is TGTGCCTGGAGTGTACTTTCCAGCCGTGGCTACACCTTC.

This chain uses TRBV2 with TRBJ2-2, with D tentatively TRBD2 (5 bases). This CDR3 region has 17 residues. V was pared by 6 bases and J by 4 bases, with 21 bases between. CDR1 is SNHLY, CDR2 FYNNEI, per germline. For the CDR3, the DNA is TGTGCCAGCAGCCCTATATTTCCCGACGCGGGCACCGGGGAGCTGTTTTTT. It encodes CASSPIFPDAGTGELFF. The whole variable domain, filled in from reference TRBV2 and TRBJ2-2, reads EPEVTQTPSHQVTQMGQEVILRCVPISNHLYFYWYRQILGQKVEFLVSFYNNEISEKSEIFDDQFSVERPDGSNFTLKIRSTKLEDSAMYFCASSPIFPDAGTGELFFGEGSRLTVL.